Presented here are 30 T cell receptor beta chains from one specimen sequenced in a study of shared clonotypes between healthy human individuals. Sequencing used immunoSEQ multiplex PCR; TCRdb keeps in-frame clones, though not all of them. There are over a million clones in the sample; 70% to 80% occur only once, and around 0.6% lies in the top ten. The sequenced material came from memory CD4+ T cells from PBMCs. Described subset: CD45RA-negative fraction. The receptors were gathered from a man between 18 and 29 years old in good health. Some clones in this sample may be carry-over from other donors' samples.

This chain links TRBV2 with TRBJ1-4, with D perhaps matching TRBD1 (5 bases). V shed 5 bases and J shed 7 bases, with 14 bases lying between them. Germline V lookup: CDR1 SNHLY, CDR2 FYNNEI. This CDR3 is 14 amino acids long. The CDR3 nucleotides read TGTGCCAGCAGTTTGAGGGGTATGGGTGAAAAACTGTTTTTT. Its protein product is CASSLRGMGEKLFF.

V usage is TRBV27 and J usage is TRBJ2-7; D is unclear. V was shortened by 6 bases and J by 4 bases, with 10 bases between the two germline ends. Germline V CDR1 and CDR2: MNHEY, SMNVEV (reference sequence). The CDR3 totals 12 residues. CDR3 in amino acids: CASRLGLYEQYF. Here the CDR3 DNA reads TGTGCCAGCAGACTGGGGTTATACGAGCAGTACTTC.

The V and J genes are TRBV27 and TRBJ2-7; tentatively, D is TRBD1 (5 bases). V lost 0 bases to trimming and J lost 5 bases, with 11 bases between them. The CDR3 totals 14 residues. Germline V CDR1 and CDR2: MNHEY, SMNVEV (reference sequence). CDR3 residues: CASSLSAGNHEQYF. The CDR3 DNA is TGTGCCAGCAGTTTATCGGCAGGGAACCACGAGCAGTACTTC.

Turning to this clone: A far larger clone is off by one base, so a read error is likely. The chain recombines TRBV2 with TRBJ2-1; TRBD1 is a possible D gene (5 bases). In germline, CDR1 is SNHLY, CDR2 FYNNEI. This CDR3 has 16 residues. Here the CDR3 reads CASSYQGTSSYNERFF. CDR3 nucleotides: TGTGCCAGCAGCTATCAGGGCACTTCTTCTTACAATGAGCGGTTCTTC.

CDR3: CASSLLGVNPKNIQYF. The CDR3 DNA sequence: TGTGCCAGCAGCCTTTTGGGGGTTAATCCCAAAAACATTCAGTACTTC. The V gene is TRBV11-2, the J gene TRBJ2-4; D may match TRBD1 or TRBD2 (5 bases each). Trimming removed 5 bases from V and 2 bases from J, with 16 bases in between. Per germline, CDR1 SGHAT and CDR2 FQNNGV. The CDR3 loop spans 16 amino acids.

The rearrangement uses TRBV6-1 and TRBJ2-7; maybe TRBD2 (6 bases). The CDR3 length is 13 residues. Trimming cost V 5 bases and J 4 bases, with 12 bases left between them. Germline CDR1 MNHNS, CDR2 SASEGT. CDR3 in DNA: TGTGCCAGCAGTCAGACTAGATCTTACGAGCAGTACTTC. Its protein product is CASSQTRSYEQYF.

This sequence joins TRBV7-2 and TRBJ2-2, with D uncertain. Germline CDR1 and CDR2: SGHTA and FQGNSA. V lost 3 bases and J lost 6, with 11 bases in between. The CDR3 runs to 14 residues. DNA of the CDR3: TGTGCCAGCAGCTTTCCGACTGTTCCCGGGGAGCTGTTTTTT. It translates to CASSFPTVPGELFF.

The chain combines TRBV30 with TRBJ2-7, with D unresolved. The CDR3 spans 13 residues. The V gene's germline CDR1 is GTSNPN and CDR2 SVGIG (reference sequence). Trimming cost V 3 bases and J 0 bases, with 9 bases left between them. The CDR3 region has the DNA TGTGCCTGGAGCCCAATCGGCTCCTACGAGCAGTACTTC. This encodes CAWSPIGSYEQYF. The whole variable domain, remainder taken from reference TRBV30 and TRBJ2-7, is SQTIHQWPATLVQPVGSPLSLECTVEGTSNPNLYWYRQAAGRGLQLLFYSVGIGQISSEVPQNLSASRPQDRQFILSSKKLLLSDSGFYLCAWSPIGSYEQYFGPGTRLTVT.

CDR3 in DNA: TGTGCCAGCTCACCAGTGGGGACAGGGGACAATGAGCAGTTCTTC. Protein: CASSPVGTGDNEQFF. V usage is TRBV18 and J usage is TRBJ2-1; 10 nucleotides agree with TRBD1. This CDR3 comprises 15 residues. Trimming cost V 2 bases and J 5 bases; bases outside gene matches: 3. Looked up from germline, CDR1 is KGHSH and CDR2 is LQKENI.

The rearrangement links TRBV7-2 to TRBJ2-5; D is unclear. Trimming removed 5 bases from V and 10 bases from J, with 17 bases in between. There are 13 residues in the CDR3. The germline V gene has CDR1 SGHTA and CDR2 FQGNSA. The chain's CDR3 is CASSPRRRADQYF. The CDR3 DNA is TGTGCCAGCAGCCCAAGAAGGAGAGCCGACCAGTACTTC.

As for this clone: The same CDR3 arises from other DNA sequences in this sample as well. The chain combines TRBV5-1 with TRBJ2-7; D is ambiguous. V was clipped by 0 bases and J by 0 bases, with 4 bases between them. In germline, CDR1 is SGHRS, CDR2 YFSETQ. There are 13 residues in the CDR3. The CDR3 coding sequence is TGCGCCAGCAGCTTGGAAGTCTCCTACGAGCAGTACTTC. Its protein is CASSLEVSYEQYF.

J is TRBJ1-4 and V is TRBV9; a possible D gene is TRBD1 (5 bases). Germline loops: CDR1 SGDLS, CDR2 YYNGEE. The V gene lost 0 bases and the J gene lost 8 bases, with 11 bases spanning the gap. The CDR3 is 14 residues long. CDR3 coding DNA: TGTGCCAGCAGCGTAGGGGGTCGGGGGGAAAAACTGTTTTTT. Protein: CASSVGGRGEKLFF. The full variable domain, rest sourced from reference TRBV9 and TRBJ1-4, is DSGVTQTPKHLITATGQRVTLRCSPRSGDLSVYWYQQSLDQGLQFLIQYYNGEERAKGNILERFSAQQFPDLHSELNLSSLELGDSALYFCASSVGGRGEKLFFGSGTQLSVL.

V and J are TRBV19 and TRBJ2-1; 10 positions agree with TRBD2. Germline V gene sequence: CDR1 LNHDA, CDR2 SQIVND (reference sequence). V trimming: 7 bases; J trimming: 7 bases; junction bases outside the gene matches: 4. The CDR3 runs 13 residues. The CDR3 loop is CASTGSGRNEQFF. The DNA of the CDR3 is TGTGCCAGTACGGGTAGCGGGAGGAATGAGCAGTTCTTC.

The chain has TRBV5-1 and TRBJ2-5, with D unclear. The germline V and J ends were trimmed by 4 bases and 5 bases, with 12 bases remaining between them. The CDR3 runs to 13 residues. Germline-derived CDR1 and CDR2 are SGHRS and YFSETQ. CDR3 in amino acids: CASSEVGSETQYF. CDR3 nucleotides: TGCGCCAGCAGCGAGGTGGGGTCCGAGACCCAGTACTTC.

V gene TRBV5-6 combines with J gene TRBJ1-5, with D perhaps TRBD1 (5 bases). Deletions cut 7 bases from V and 2 bases from J, with 28 bases between. Germline CDR1 SGHDT, CDR2 YYEEEE. The CDR3 is 19 residues long. This CDR3 reads CASPLIDPWGVSGNQPQHF. The CDR3 bases are TGTGCCAGCCCCCTTATCGACCCCTGGGGGGTGAGTGGCAATCAGCCCCAGCATTTT.

The rearrangement joins TRBV7-2 to TRBJ2-7, with TRBD1 as a possible D gene (7 bases). Germline CDR1 SGHTA, CDR2 FQGNSA. The CDR3 covers 15 residues. Between the trimmed V and J ends, which lost 5 bases and 3 bases, there was a span of 17 bases. The CDR3 spells CASSPGGTPYYEQYF. CDR3 DNA sequence: TGTGCCAGCAGCCCAGGGGGGACTCCATACTACGAGCAGTACTTC.

The J gene is TRBJ2-5, the V gene TRBV18, with TRBD1 matching over 9 bases. CDR1 is KGHSH, CDR2 LQKENI, per germline. Losses at the gene ends were 6 bases for V and 0 bases for J; bases not matched to a gene: 5. The CDR3 loop spans 15 amino acids. CDR3 residues: CASSPGTGYQETQYF. In DNA, the CDR3 is TGTGCCAGCTCGCCCGGGACAGGGTACCAAGAGACCCAGTACTTC.

DNA of the CDR3: TGTGCCAGCTCCGGGGTGGCCTCAAACACAGATACGCAGTATTTT. This translates into CASSGVASNTDTQYF. The chain links TRBV5-6 to TRBJ2-3, with a tentative D call TRBD2 (5 bases). Trimming shortened V by 7 bases and J by 2 bases, and 17 bases separated the two germline ends. This CDR3 is 15 amino acids long. Per the germline V gene, CDR1 is SGHDT and CDR2 is YYEEEE.

This clone was seen more than once but under ten times. This chain connects TRBV11-3 to TRBJ2-3; possible D gene TRBD1, 7 bases. This CDR3 has 15 amino acids. V gave up 3 bases and J gave up 5 bases, with 15 bases separating them. Germline V gene lookup returns CDR1 SGHNT and CDR2 YENEEA. This CDR3 reads CASSLEGQPGDTQYF. Written as DNA, the CDR3 is TGTGCCAGCAGCTTGGAGGGACAGCCTGGAGATACGCAGTATTTT.

As for this clone: A single base is all that separates this from a far larger clone, so a read error is likely. The genes are TRBV5-1 and TRBJ2-7, with TRBD1 matching 11 bases. Germline V gives CDR1 SGHRS, CDR2 YFSETQ. This CDR3 region has 14 residues. The trim removed 0 bases at V and 6 bases at J, leaving 2 bases unmatched. The CDR3 region is CASSLGTGGFEQYF. CDR3 coding DNA: TGCGCCAGCAGCTTGGGGACAGGGGGCTTCGAGCAGTACTTC.

The table lists this clone with a count of one. The rearrangement uses TRBV7-2 and TRBJ2-4; weak D call: TRBD2 (6 bases). Germline CDR1 SGHTA, CDR2 FQGNSA. Trimming removed 1 base from V and 11 bases from J, with 18 bases in between. The CDR3 is 15 residues long. CDR3 sequence (DNA): TGTGCCAGCAGCTTAGTACGGGACTGGGATGGGTTTCAGTACTTC. It encodes CASSLVRDWDGFQYF. Based on the CDR3 plus reference TRBV7-2 and TRBJ2-4, the full variable domain is GAGVSQSPSNKVTEKGKDVELRCDPISGHTALYWYRQSLGQGLEFLIYFQGNSAPDKSGLPSDRFSAERTGGSVSTLTIQRTQQEDSAVYLCASSLVRDWDGFQYFGAGTRLSVL.

The table lists this clone with a few counts. V and J are TRBV28 and TRBJ2-7, with D tentatively TRBD1 (6 bases). With 2 bases removed from V and 3 bases from J, the gap between germline ends came to 11 bases. CDR3 length: 14 residues. Germline V gene lookup returns CDR1 MDHEN and CDR2 SYDVKM. The chain's CDR3 is CASSLTAQGYEQYF. For the CDR3, the DNA is TGTGCCAGCAGTTTAACCGCACAGGGCTACGAGCAGTACTTC.

This chain connects TRBV30 to TRBJ2-5; D is unresolved. The J call may be faulty, since TRBJ2-7 better matches the DNA end. The CDR3 sequence is 14 residues long. Germline-derived CDR1 and CDR2 are GTSNPN and SVGIG (reference sequence). The CDR3 reads CAWSVQSRSYEQYF. The CDR3 coding sequence is TGTGCCTGGAGTGTACAGTCCAGGTCCTACGAGCAGTACTTC.

This clone was seen only a few times. The chain carries TRBV28 and TRBJ1-2; D possibly corresponds to TRBD1 (5 bases). Germline CDR1 and CDR2: MDHEN and SYDVKM. V shed 3 bases and J shed 6 bases, with 17 bases lying between them. The CDR3 extends over 15 amino acids. CDR3: CASSFGRAGPDGYTF. The CDR3 region has the DNA TGTGCCAGCAGTTTCGGTCGAGCGGGGCCGGATGGCTACACCTTC.

J is TRBJ2-7 and V is TRBV4-1; weak D call: TRBD1 (5 bases). V was clipped by 4 bases and J by 4 bases, with 17 bases between them. Germline V gives CDR1 MGHRA, CDR2 YSYEKL. The CDR3 runs to 15 residues. CDR3 loop: CASSPTTASRYEQYF. The DNA of the CDR3 is TGCGCCAGCAGCCCAACGACAGCTTCTAGGTACGAGCAGTACTTC.

The V gene is TRBV7-3, the J gene TRBJ2-1; D may match TRBD1 or TRBD2 (5 bases each). Between the trimmed V and J ends, which lost 4 bases and 6 bases, there was a span of 13 bases. CDR3 length equals 14 residues. Germline V gives CDR1 SGHTA, CDR2 FQGTGA. CDR3 coding DNA: TGTGCCAGCAGCTCCGGGACCGCTCGCAATGAGCAGTTCTTC. Translating it yields CASSSGTARNEQFF.

CDR3 residues: CASSATGIEAQYF. CDR3 bases: TGTGCCAGCAGTGCGACAGGAATCGAGGCCCAGTACTTC. This chain links TRBV6-5 with TRBJ2-5, with D tentatively TRBD1 (6 bases). V lost 5 bases, J lost 9 bases, and 16 bases lay in between. Germline loops: CDR1 MNHEY, CDR2 SVGAGI. The CDR3 loop spans 13 amino acids.

The rearrangement uses TRBV5-1 and TRBJ1-2; D possibly corresponds to TRBD1 (6 bases). With 5 bases removed from V and 5 bases from J, the gap between germline ends came to 13 bases. There are 13 residues in the CDR3. Germline V CDR1 and CDR2: SGHRS, YFSETQ. The CDR3 loop is CASRDSPGYGYTF. The CDR3 bases are TGCGCCAGCAGGGACAGTCCGGGATATGGCTACACCTTC.

The DNA for the CDR3 is TGCGCCAGCAGCCCCGCTACCATGAACACTGAAGCTTTCTTT. It encodes CASSPATMNTEAFF. This chain connects TRBV5-1 to TRBJ1-1; D ambiguous. The CDR3 consists of 14 residues. Trimming took off 4 bases at V and 0 bases at J, with 10 bases between the two ends. Germline CDR1 reads SGHRS; CDR2 reads YFSETQ.

The count of this clone is one. The chain recombines TRBV28 with TRBJ1-1; unclear D gene. V was pared by 0 bases and J by 3 bases, with 11 bases between. CDR1 and CDR2 (germline): MDHEN, SYDVKM. The length of the CDR3 is 15 residues. The CDR3 region is CASSLWAGPDTEAFF. CDR3 sequence (DNA): TGTGCCAGCAGTTTATGGGCTGGGCCCGACACTGAAGCTTTCTTT.